Listed here are 9 T cell receptor beta chains from one sample, sequenced in a study of cytomegalovirus exposure and HLA in healthy donors. Method: immunoSEQ multiplex PCR; TCRdb's copy keeps in-frame clones and lacks some. The table includes a few hundred thousand clones, 88% detected once. Input material: PBMCs. The receptors originated from a man aged 25 to 40 in good health and CMV-seronegative.

This clone occurred once. The chain joins TRBV7-2 to TRBJ2-5, with unresolved D. The germline V and J ends were trimmed by 5 bases and 2 bases, with 3 bases remaining between them. The CDR3 is made up of 11 amino acids. Germline V lookup: CDR1 SGHTA, CDR2 FQGNSA. In DNA form, the CDR3 reads TGTGCCAGCAGCCCTCAAGAGACCCAGTACTTC. Encoded protein: CASSPQETQYF.

This chain links TRBV5-5 with TRBJ1-1, with TRBD1 as a possible D gene (5 bases). Germline loops: CDR1 SGHKS, CDR2 YYEKEE (reference sequence). This CDR3 comprises 13 residues. V was cut by 2 bases and J by 5 bases, with 10 bases left in between. The CDR3: CASSFQGGTEAFF. The CDR3 DNA reads TGTGCCAGCAGCTTCCAGGGAGGAACTGAAGCTTTCTTT.

The rearrangement joins TRBV19 to TRBJ1-1; 7 bases line up with TRBD1. The CDR3 is 13 residues long. V was clipped by 5 bases and J by 3 bases; unmatched bases: 3. Germline V CDR1 and CDR2: LNHDA, SQIVND (reference sequence). CDR3 protein: CASSRDSYTEAFF. The CDR3 DNA sequence: TGTGCCAGTAGTCGGGACAGCTACACTGAAGCTTTCTTT.

V usage is TRBV5-6 and J usage is TRBJ1-5; D possibly corresponds to TRBD1 (5 bases). Germline-derived CDR1 and CDR2 are SGHDT and YYEEEE. Trimming left V 6 bases short and J 6 bases short, with 16 bases between. The CDR3 loop spans 14 amino acids. The CDR3 region is CASTLQGDFQPQHF. The CDR3 region has the DNA TGTGCCAGCACCCTCCAGGGCGATTTTCAGCCCCAGCATTTT. Using reference TRBV5-6 and TRBJ1-5 for the parts outside the CDR3, the full variable domain is DAGVTQSPTHLIKTRGQQVTLRCSPKSGHDTVSWYQQALGQGPQFIFQYYEEEERQRGNFPDRFSGHQFPNYSSELNVNALLLGDSALYLCASTLQGDFQPQHFGDGTRLSIL.

This chain connects TRBV7-9 to TRBJ1-1; a weak D match, TRBD1 (5 bases). This CDR3 spans 15 amino acids. V was shortened by 4 bases and J by 0 bases, with 12 bases between the two germline ends. Germline-derived CDR1 and CDR2 are SEHNR and FQNEAQ (reference sequence). As DNA, the CDR3 is TGTGCCAGCAGCTCTGTTGGGGCGATGAACACTGAAGCTTTCTTT. Amino acids: CASSSVGAMNTEAFF.

The chain links TRBV5-1 to TRBJ2-1; the D gene is possibly TRBD2 (5 bases). V was trimmed by 0 bases and J by 8 bases, leaving 9 bases between them. Germline CDR1 SGHRS, CDR2 YFSETQ. The CDR3 length is 13 residues. CDR3 bases: TGCGCCAGCAGCTTGGTCGGGATCGATGAGCAGTTCTTC. The encoded protein is CASSLVGIDEQFF.

The CDR3 nucleotides read TGTGCCAGCAGCCCGCGGGAAGGGCGGTATGGCTACACCTTC. Translation gives CASSPREGRYGYTF. This chain connects TRBV5-6 to TRBJ1-2; D uncertain. Germline CDR1 SGHDT, CDR2 YYEEEE. There are 14 residues in the CDR3. The V end was cut by 4 bases, the J end by 5 bases, with 15 bases between.

CDR3 bases: TGTGCCACCAGCAGAGATTTGCAGGAAAAACTGTTTTTT. Protein product: CATSRDLQEKLFF. The V call is TRBV15, the J call TRBJ1-4; D gene unclear. The V end lost 0 bases, the J end lost 8 bases, and 7 bases lay between the germline ends. This CDR3 contains 13 residues. Germline V gene data show CDR1 as LNHNV and CDR2 as YYDKDF (reference sequence).

This clone was detected once. The V gene is TRBV27, the J gene TRBJ2-5; D not resolved. Germline CDR1 MNHEY, CDR2 SMNVEV (reference sequence). Trimming shortened V by 5 bases and J by 2 bases, and 12 bases separated the two germline ends. The CDR3 covers 14 residues. CDR3 sequence: CASSPLGRQETQYF. The DNA of the CDR3 is TGTGCCAGCAGTCCGCTGGGCAGACAAGAGACCCAGTACTTC.